The 9 T cell receptor beta chains presented below share a single source sample, sequenced in a study of T cells in Graves' hyperthyroidism and ophthalmopathy. Amplification targeted TCR beta CDR3 regions from RNA transcripts. A first-round RT-PCR of the TCR CDR3 used the HTBI primer set. Each CDR3 protein is one row after TCRdb ran MiXCR on the multiplex PCR reads. The sample lists roughly 420,000 distinct CDR3 sequences, around 13% occurring once. Sequenced: blood. These receptor sequences come from a woman aged 18 to 35 with Graves' hyperthyroidism.

There are many counts of this clonotype. The J gene is TRBJ2-2, the V gene TRBV7-2; D gene ambiguous. Germline assignment: CDR1 SGHTA and CDR2 FQGNSA. The CDR3 length is 13 residues. V was shortened by 8 bases and J by 1 base, with 8 bases between the two germline ends. CDR3 sequence (DNA): TGTGCCAGCTCCGTGGTGAACACCGGGGAGCTGTTTTTT. It specifies CASSVVNTGELFF.

This clonotype was observed a few times. This rearrangement joins TRBV13 to TRBJ2-7, with D possibly TRBD2 on 6 matching bases. The CDR3 totals 15 residues. Per germline, CDR1 PRHDT and CDR2 FYEKMQ (reference sequence). Trimming removed 1 base at V and 5 bases at J, with 15 bases between. The CDR3 reads CASSLVLGLQDEQYF. The CDR3 region has the DNA TGTGCCAGCAGCTTAGTACTCGGACTACAGGACGAGCAGTACTTC.

The sample holds many counts of this clonotype. The chain combines TRBV12-3 or TRBV12-4 with TRBJ1-1, with D unclear. Trimming pared 4 bases from V and 1 base from J, leaving 10 bases between. The CDR3 totals 14 residues. In nucleotides, the CDR3 is TGTGCCAGCAGTTCACTTGTACGGAACACTGAAGCTTTCTTT. Translation gives CASSSLVRNTEAFF.

This clonotype was detected many times. The rearrangement uses TRBV28 and TRBJ2-7; D remains ambiguous. CDR1 and CDR2 from the germline V gene are MDHEN and SYDVKM. This CDR3 region has 16 residues. Trimming stripped 1 base from V and 0 bases from J, with 13 bases between. The CDR3, as DNA: TGTGCCAGCAGTTTATCTTTGTCGGACCACTCCTACGAGCAGTACTTC. It codes for CASSLSLSDHSYEQYF.

Ten or more counts support this clonotype. The V gene is TRBV27, the J gene TRBJ2-7; perhaps D is TRBD1 or TRBD2 (6 bases each). Germline CDR1 is MNHEY and CDR2 is SMNVEV (reference sequence). V was shortened by 6 bases and J by 1 base, with 13 bases between the two germline ends. The CDR3 is 14 residues long. The chain's CDR3 is CASSPRGLSYEQYF. CDR3 DNA sequence: TGTGCCAGCAGCCCTCGGGGGCTTTCCTACGAGCAGTACTTC.

The chain joins TRBV9 to TRBJ1-5; tentative D call: TRBD1 (6 bases). Germline lookup yields CDR1 SGDLS and CDR2 YYNGEE. Deletions cut 4 bases from V and 0 bases from J, with 8 bases between. CDR3 length: 14 residues. The CDR3 loop reads CASSKDSSNQPQHF. CDR3 DNA sequence: TGTGCCAGCAGCAAGGACAGTAGCAATCAGCCCCAGCATTTT.

In this sample, this clonotype turned up many times. The chain has TRBV30 and TRBJ2-7, with 8 bases matching TRBD1. Unmatched junction bases numbered 10, after V lost 0 bases and J lost 6 bases. CDR1 is GTSNPN and CDR2 is SVGIG in the germline V gene (reference sequence). CDR3 length: 15 residues. CDR3 in DNA: TGTGCCTGGAGTGTAGGGACAGGCTCGTTTGGCGAGCAGTACTTC. Its protein is CAWSVGTGSFGEQYF.

This clonotype has a count of ten or more. CDR3 sequence (DNA): TGTGCCAGCAGTTTTTACAGAGACAACGAGCAGTACTTC. Protein: CASSFYRDNEQYF. The V gene is TRBV28, the J gene TRBJ2-7; D uncertain. Per germline, CDR1 MDHEN and CDR2 SYDVKM. V was pared by 3 bases and J by 5 bases, with 11 bases between. This CDR3 is 13 amino acids long.

V and J are TRBV18 and TRBJ2-7; D ambiguous. CDR3 size: 14 residues. Trimming pared 3 bases from V and 2 bases from J, leaving 11 bases between. Germline values: CDR1 KGHSH, CDR2 LQKENI. CDR3 in amino acids: CASSPRPGPYEQYF. In nucleotides, the CDR3 is TGTGCCAGCTCACCTCGGCCAGGACCCTACGAGCAGTACTTC.